This T cell receptor (beta chain) was recovered during a study of pediatric ulcerative colitis. General observations from the study: Ulcerative colitis patients shared more blood-rectal clones than controls.

This clone appeared a single time. The antigen is undetermined. Assay used: immunoSEQ multiplex PCR; TCRdb lists only in-frame clones, some missing. Of approximately 9,000 clones in the sample, about 87% are singletons; the top ten hold 7%. The CDR3 runs 16 residues. The germline gives CDR1 SGHNT, CDR2 YYREEE (reference sequence). V dropped 3 bases and J dropped 7; count of bases not matched to a gene: 11. The sequence came from a girl aged 10-17 years with moderate ulcerative colitis. The sample comprised blood. The chain joins TRBV5-4 to TRBJ1-2; 11 bases align to TRBD1. CDR3 amino acids: CASSSAPDRGRIGYTF. CDR3 nucleotide sequence: TGTGCCAGCAGCTCAGCCCCGGACAGGGGGCGCATTGGCTACACCTTC.